These T cell receptor beta chains were read from a single sample in a study of blood T cell repertoires in COVID-19. The data were produced by immunoSEQ multiplex PCR, yet TCRdb's version contains in-frame clones alone and is incomplete. The sample includes more than 250,000 clones, 88% of them seen just once. Sequences were obtained from peripheral blood. All receptors come from a human donor in a cohort sampled during active COVID-19. The CDR3 runs from the conserved cysteine through the conserved F or W. The D gene is left open where the match is weak. Size tells how often a clone was seen (once, few, many) or the class of an expanded clone, and some rows leave it out.

j_call | clone_size | v_call | cdr3_length | d_call | cdr3_nt | cdr3_aa
TRBJ1-2 | NA | TRBV13 | 17 | NA | TGTGCCAGCAGCTTAGGCCAAACTCAGCGGGGAAGCTATGGCTACACCTTC | CASSLGQTQRGSYGYTF
TRBJ1-2 | few | TRBV6-2/TRBV6-3 | 14 | NA | TGTGCCAGCAGTTTCTTACAGGGATCGGGCGGCTACACCTTC | CASSFLQGSGGYTF
TRBJ2-5 | NA | TRBV18 | 15 | TRBD2 | TGTGCCAGCTCACTTGCGTTGGGACTACTAGAGACCCAGTACTTC | CASSLALGLLETQYF
TRBJ2-7 | NA | TRBV7-3 | 17 | NA | TGTGCCAGCAGCTTATCTTCAGGGGGAGGAGTCCCGAACGAGCAGTACTTC | CASSLSSGGGVPNEQYF
TRBJ2-7 | once | TRBV7-2 | 14 | NA | TGTGCCAGCAGCCCCAGGGCAGGGAACTACGAGCAGTACTTC | CASSPRAGNYEQYF
TRBJ2-1 | NA | TRBV5-1 | 16 | TRBD2 | TGCGCCAGCAGCTTCGGCCTGGCGGGGGGTAGCAATGAGCAGTTCTTC | CASSFGLAGGSNEQFF
TRBJ1-5 | NA | TRBV6-4 | 14 | NA | TGTGCCAACGATGCAGGGGCCTGGAATCAGCCCCAGCATTTT | CANDAGAWNQPQHF
TRBJ1-6 | NA | TRBV19 | 14 | NA | TGTGCCAGTAGTTTTTCCGAGGCTAATTCACCCCTCCACTTT | CASSFSEANSPLHF
TRBJ2-7 | few | TRBV28 | 15 | NA | TGTGCCAGCAGTTTAGACCTAGCGAGCTCCTACGAGCAGTACTTC | CASSLDLASSYEQYF
TRBJ1-5 | few | TRBV7-2 | 14 | NA | TGTGCCAGCAGCTTAGCCAGGCTTAATCAGCCCCAGCATTTT | CASSLARLNQPQHF
TRBJ1-1 | many | TRBV5-1 | 16 | NA | TGCGCCAGCATTGAGGGGGGGACCTTTAGGAACACTGAAGCTTTCTTT | CASIEGGTFRNTEAFF
TRBJ1-2 | NA | TRBV6-5 | 13 | NA | TGTGCCACGCTATCGGACTGGAACTATGGCTACACCTTC | CATLSDWNYGYTF
TRBJ2-5 | once | TRBV27 | 16 | TRBD2 | TGTGCCAGCAGTTTATCGAATGGACTAGCGGGGGGGGCCCAGTACTTC | CASSLSNGLAGGAQYF
TRBJ2-7 | once | TRBV27 | 13 | TRBD1 | TGTGCCAGCAGTTTGGACAGGGCCTACGAGCAGTACTTC | CASSLDRAYEQYF
TRBJ1-2 | NA | TRBV11-2 | 14 | NA | TGTGCCAGCAGAGCCCCGGGGGGTCAAGGAGGCTACACCTTC | CASRAPGGQGGYTF
TRBJ2-3 | NA | TRBV4-1 | 14 | NA | TGCGCCAGCAGCCAAGGGCTAGCTTCGGATACGCAGTATTTT | CASSQGLASDTQYF
TRBJ2-7 | NA | TRBV28 | 15 | TRBD2 | TGTGCCAGCAGATCTTTTAGCGGGAGGGCCCACGAGCAGTACTTC | CASRSFSGRAHEQYF
TRBJ1-1 | NA | TRBV10-3 | 13 | NA | TGTGCCATCTCCCGAGGGTCGAACACTGAAGCTTTCTTT | CAISRGSNTEAFF
TRBJ2-1 | NA | TRBV12-3/TRBV12-4 | 12 | NA | TGTGCCAGCAGTCTCCAGGGGAATGAGCAGTTCTTC | CASSLQGNEQFF
TRBJ1-5 | NA | TRBV27 | 15 | NA | TGTGCCAGCAGTTTAGACAGGTTAGGGACTCAGCCCCAGCATTTT | CASSLDRLGTQPQHF
TRBJ1-5 | NA | TRBV21-1 | 11 | NA | TGTGCCAGCGGAGGGGACCAGCCCCAGCATTTT | CASGGDQPQHF
TRBJ2-3 | NA | TRBV6-5 | 11 | NA | TGTGCCAGCAGACGGGCAGATACGCAGTATTTT | CASRRADTQYF
TRBJ2-7 | NA | TRBV7-2 | 13 | NA | TGTGCCAGCAGCTTACAGTTCTCCTACGAGCAGTACTTC | CASSLQFSYEQYF
TRBJ1-6 | NA | TRBV25-1 | 15 | NA | TGTGCCAGCAGCGAAACGACACCTTATAATTCACCCCTCCACTTT | CASSETTPYNSPLHF
TRBJ1-2 | NA | TRBV19 | 15 | NA | TGTGCCAGTACCCCTGGAGGGACCCCTAACTATGGCTACACCTTC | CASTPGGTPNYGYTF
TRBJ1-2 | NA | TRBV25-1 | 15 | NA | TGTGCCAGCAGTGAATCTGGGCAGGGCAACTATGGCTACACCTTC | CASSESGQGNYGYTF
TRBJ1-1 | NA | TRBV28 | 15 | NA | TGTGCCAGCAGCCTACGCCCGGGTAAGAACACTGAAGCTTTCTTT | CASSLRPGKNTEAFF
TRBJ2-5 | NA | TRBV28 | 14 | NA | TGTGCCAGCGCCCTGAGGGACTGGAAAGAGACCCAGTACTTC | CASALRDWKETQYF
TRBJ1-5 | NA | TRBV19 | 18 | TRBD1 | TGTGCCAGTAGTATAGGGGTAGGACAGGCTGTAAGGAATCAGCCCCAGCATTTT | CASSIGVGQAVRNQPQHF
TRBJ2-7 | NA | TRBV21-1 | 12 | NA | TGTGCCAGCAGCAAAGGGAGGGACGAGCAGTACTTC | CASSKGRDEQYF
TRBJ1-4 | few | TRBV28 | 13 | NA | TGTGCCAGCAGTCCTGCAACTAATGAAAAACTGTTTTTT | CASSPATNEKLFF